What follows describes a single T cell receptor beta chain. This record belongs to a study of blood T cell repertoires in COVID-19. Donors were grouped by their self-reported clinical history. The CDR3 sequence is 18 residues long. The germline gives CDR1 SGHRS, CDR2 YFSETQ. V shed 5 bases and J 8 bases; nucleotides not matched to a gene: 15. The assay was immunoSEQ multiplex PCR, and TCRdb's table has in-frame clones only and misses some. The sample contains about 210,000 clones, approximately 78% of which appear only once. The chain combines TRBV5-1 with TRBJ2-1; 14 nucleotides match TRBD2. The material sequenced was PBMCs or T cells enriched from blood (not recorded which). This receptor was identified in a man aged 35-49 years who had recovered from COVID-19. The CDR3, as DNA: TGCGCCAGCAGAGCACGTGGGGGGACTAGCGGGAGTAGCGATGAGCAGTTCTTC. Its translation is CASRARGGTSGSSDEQFF.